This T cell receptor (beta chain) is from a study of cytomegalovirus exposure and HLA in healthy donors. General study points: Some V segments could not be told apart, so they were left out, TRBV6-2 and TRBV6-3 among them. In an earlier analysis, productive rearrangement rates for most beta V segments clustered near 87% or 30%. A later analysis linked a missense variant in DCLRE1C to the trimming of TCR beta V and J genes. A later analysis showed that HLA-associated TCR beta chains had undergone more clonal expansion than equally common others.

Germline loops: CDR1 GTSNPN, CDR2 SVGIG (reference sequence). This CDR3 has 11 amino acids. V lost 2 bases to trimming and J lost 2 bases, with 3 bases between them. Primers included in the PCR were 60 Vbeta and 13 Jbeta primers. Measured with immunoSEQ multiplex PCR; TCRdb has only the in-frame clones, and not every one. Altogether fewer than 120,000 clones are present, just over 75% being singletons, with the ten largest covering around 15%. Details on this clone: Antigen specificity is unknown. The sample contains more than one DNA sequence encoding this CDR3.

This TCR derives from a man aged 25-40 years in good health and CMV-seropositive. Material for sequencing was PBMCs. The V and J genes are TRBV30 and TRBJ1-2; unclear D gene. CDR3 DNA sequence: TGTGCCTGGAGTTTAAACTATGGCTACACCTTC. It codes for CAWSLNYGYTF.